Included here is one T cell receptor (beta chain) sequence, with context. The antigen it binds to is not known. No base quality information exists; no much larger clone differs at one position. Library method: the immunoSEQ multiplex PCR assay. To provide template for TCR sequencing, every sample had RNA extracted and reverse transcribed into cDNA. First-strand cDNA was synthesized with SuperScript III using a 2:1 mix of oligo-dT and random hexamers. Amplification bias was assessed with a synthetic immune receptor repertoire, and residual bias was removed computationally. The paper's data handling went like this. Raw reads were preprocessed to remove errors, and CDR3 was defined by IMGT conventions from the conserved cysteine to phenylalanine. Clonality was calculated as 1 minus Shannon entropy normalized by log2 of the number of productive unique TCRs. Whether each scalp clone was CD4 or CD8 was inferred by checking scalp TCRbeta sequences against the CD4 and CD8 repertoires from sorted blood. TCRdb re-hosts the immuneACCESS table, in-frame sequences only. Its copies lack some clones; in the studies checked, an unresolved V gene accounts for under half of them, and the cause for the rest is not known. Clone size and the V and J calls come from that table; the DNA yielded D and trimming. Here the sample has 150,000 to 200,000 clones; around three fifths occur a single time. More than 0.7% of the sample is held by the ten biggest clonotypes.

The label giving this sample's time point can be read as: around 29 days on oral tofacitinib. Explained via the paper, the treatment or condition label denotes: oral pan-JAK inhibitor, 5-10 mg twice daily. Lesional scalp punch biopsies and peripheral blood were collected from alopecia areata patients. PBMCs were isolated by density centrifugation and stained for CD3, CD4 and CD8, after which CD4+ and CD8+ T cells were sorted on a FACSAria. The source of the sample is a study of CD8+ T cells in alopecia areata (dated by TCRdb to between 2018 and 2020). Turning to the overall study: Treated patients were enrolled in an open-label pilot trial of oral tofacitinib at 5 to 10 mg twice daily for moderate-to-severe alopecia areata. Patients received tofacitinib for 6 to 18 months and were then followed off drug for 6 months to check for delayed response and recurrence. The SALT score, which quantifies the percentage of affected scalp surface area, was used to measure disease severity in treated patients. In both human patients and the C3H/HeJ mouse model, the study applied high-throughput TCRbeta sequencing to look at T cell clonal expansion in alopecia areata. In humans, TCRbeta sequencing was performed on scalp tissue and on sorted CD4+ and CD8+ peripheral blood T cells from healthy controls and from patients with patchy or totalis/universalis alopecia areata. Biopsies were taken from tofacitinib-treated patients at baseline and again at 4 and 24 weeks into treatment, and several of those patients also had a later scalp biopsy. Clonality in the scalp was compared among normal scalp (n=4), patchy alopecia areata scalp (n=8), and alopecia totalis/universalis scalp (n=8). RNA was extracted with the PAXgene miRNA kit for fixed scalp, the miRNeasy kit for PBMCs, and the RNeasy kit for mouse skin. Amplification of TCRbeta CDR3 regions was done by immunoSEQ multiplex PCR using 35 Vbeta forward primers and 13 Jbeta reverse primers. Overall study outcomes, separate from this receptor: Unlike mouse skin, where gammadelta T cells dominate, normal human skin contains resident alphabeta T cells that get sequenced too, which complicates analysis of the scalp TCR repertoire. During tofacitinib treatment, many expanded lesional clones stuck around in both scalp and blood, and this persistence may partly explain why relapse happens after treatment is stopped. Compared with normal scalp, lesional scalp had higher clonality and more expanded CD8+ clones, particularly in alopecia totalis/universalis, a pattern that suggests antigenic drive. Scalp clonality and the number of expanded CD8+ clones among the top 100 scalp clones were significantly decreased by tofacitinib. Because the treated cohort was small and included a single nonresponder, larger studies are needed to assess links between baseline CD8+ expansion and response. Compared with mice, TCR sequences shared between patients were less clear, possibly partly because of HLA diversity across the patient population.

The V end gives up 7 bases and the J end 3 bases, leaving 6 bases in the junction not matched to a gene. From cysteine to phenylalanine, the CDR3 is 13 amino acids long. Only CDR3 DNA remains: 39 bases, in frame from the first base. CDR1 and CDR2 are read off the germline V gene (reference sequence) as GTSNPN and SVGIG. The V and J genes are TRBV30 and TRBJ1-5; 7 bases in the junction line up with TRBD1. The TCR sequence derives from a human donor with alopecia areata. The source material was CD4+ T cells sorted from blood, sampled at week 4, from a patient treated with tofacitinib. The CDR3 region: CASTGQNNQPQHF. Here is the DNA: TGTGCCTCTACGGGACAGAACAATCAGCCCCAGCATTTT. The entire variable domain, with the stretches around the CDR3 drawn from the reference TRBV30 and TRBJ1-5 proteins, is SQTIHQWPATLVQPVGSPLSLECTVEGTSNPNLYWYRQAAGRGLQLLFYSVGIGQISSEVPQNLSASRPQDRQFILSSKKLLLSDSGFYLCASTGQNNQPQHFGDGTRLSIL.